This T cell receptor (beta chain) was profiled in a study of human T cells and chemical hapten exposure. For the study at large: While the roughly 22-week study was under way, patients received diphenylcyclopropenone on the scalp every week.

Study-wide points: Expanded TCR counts at PT1 went up together with patch test score, a positive correlation.

Documented time point: pre-sensitization, week 0. Treatment defined: therapeutic diphenylcyclopropenone sensitization with weekly scalp DPC. Drawing of blood took place ahead of applying each patch test. The donor pool consisted of alopecia patients aged 18 to 70 years, considered suitable for DPC. A single record per CDR3 protein comes from TCRdb applying MiXCR to the RACE reads. The sample holds fewer than 200,000 distinct CDR3 sequences, around 30% seen once. Trimming removed 6 bases from V and 5 bases from J, with 10 bases in between. Germline V gene data show CDR1 as SNHLY and CDR2 as FYNNEI. This CDR3 contains 13 residues. A few counts support this clonotype. Its cognate antigen is unknown.

V is TRBV2 and J is TRBJ2-2; possible D gene TRBD2, 5 bases. The receptor comes from a woman aged 25 to 39 with alopecia areata. Some clones in this sample may be carry-over from other donors' samples. Sequencing used whole blood, obtained in connection with sensitization to the hapten diphenylcyclopropenone (DPC). CDR3 in DNA: TGTGCCAGCAGGGAGGACCAGACCGGGGAGCTGTTTTTT. This translates into CASREDQTGELFF. The full variable domain, its missing parts supplied by reference TRBV2 and TRBJ2-2, is EPEVTQTPSHQVTQMGQEVILRCVPISNHLYFYWYRQILGQKVEFLVSFYNNEISEKSEIFDDQFSVERPDGSNFTLKIRSTKLEDSAMYFCASREDQTGELFFGEGSRLTVL.